This T cell receptor (beta chain) was sequenced in a study of control samples from healthy donors and cancer patients. Sequencing was performed with immunoSEQ multiplex PCR; in TCRdb, only in-frame clones are kept and a portion is missing. The table records 84,000 or so clones, 91% of them present only once. CDR3 size: 13 residues. Germline V gives CDR1 MDHEN, CDR2 SYDVKM. The V segment lost 7 bases and the J segment 4 bases; nucleotides outside the gene matches: 6. This clone was seen once. Sequencing used blood. This chain uses TRBV28 with TRBJ1-2; 7 bases agree with TRBD1. This TCR came from a man younger than 45 in good health. The CDR3 DNA is TGTGCCAGCACCCAGACAGGGTTCTATGGCTACACCTTC. Translating it yields CASTQTGFYGYTF.